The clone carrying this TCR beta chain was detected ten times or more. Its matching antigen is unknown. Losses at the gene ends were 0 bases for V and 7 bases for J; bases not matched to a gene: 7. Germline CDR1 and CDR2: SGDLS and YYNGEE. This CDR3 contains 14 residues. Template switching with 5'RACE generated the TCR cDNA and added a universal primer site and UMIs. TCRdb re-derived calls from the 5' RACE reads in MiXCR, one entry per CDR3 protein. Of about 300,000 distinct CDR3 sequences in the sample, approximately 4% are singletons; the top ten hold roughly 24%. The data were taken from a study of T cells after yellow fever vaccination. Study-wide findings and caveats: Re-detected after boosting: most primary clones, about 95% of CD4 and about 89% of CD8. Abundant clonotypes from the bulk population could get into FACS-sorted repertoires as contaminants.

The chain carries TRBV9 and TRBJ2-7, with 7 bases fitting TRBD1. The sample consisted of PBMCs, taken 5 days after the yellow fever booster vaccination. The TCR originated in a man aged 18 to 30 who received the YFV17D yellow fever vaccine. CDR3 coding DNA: TGTGCCAGCAGCGTAGGCAGGGGGACGGTAGAGCAGTACGTC. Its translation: CASSVGRGTVEQYV.